These T cell receptor beta chains were read from a single sample in a study of blood T cells in healthy people across ages. From the 5' RACE reads, TCRdb called clonotypes with MiXCR, one entry per CDR3 protein. The sample carries about 580,000 distinct CDR3 sequences, roughly 48% recorded once. Sequencing was done on a sample of blood. The receptor source for this set is a man aged 80 or over in good health. CDR3s include the opening cysteine and the closing phenylalanine or tryptophan. The D gene is left open where the match is weak. For some rows the clone size is stated as once, few or many, or as a class when expanded; others skip it.

NA,14,NA,TRBJ1-5,TRBV28,TGTGCCAGCAGTACACCCTATAGCAATCAGCCCCAGCATTTT,CASSTPYSNQPQHF
NA,14,NA,TRBJ1-1,TRBV6-5,TGTGCCAGCTGCTCGAGGGGGGTGAACACTGAAGCTTTCTTT,CASCSRGVNTEAFF
TRBD2,15,NA,TRBJ2-3,TRBV10-3,TGTGCCATCAGCGAACTAGCGGGGGACACAGATATGCAGTATTTT,CAISELAGDTDMQYF
TRBD2,14,few,TRBJ2-7,TRBV20-1,TGCAGTGCTGACCGGACTAGCGGGATGTACGAGCAGTACTTC,CSADRTSGMYEQYF
NA,15,few,TRBJ2-5,TRBV20-1,TGCAGTGCACCAAAAACCGGGACTCTTAAAGAGACCCAGTACTTC,CSAPKTGTLKETQYF
NA,15,NA,TRBJ1-4,TRBV19,TGTGCCAGTAGCACGATGACAGCGTCTAATGAAAAACTGTTTTTT,CASSTMTASNEKLFF
TRBD2,16,few,TRBJ2-5,TRBV2,TGTGCCAGCAGTGCTTATTCCGGGACTAGCGGTGAGACCCAGTACTTC,CASSAYSGTSGETQYF
NA,17,NA,TRBJ2-1,TRBV20-1,TGCAGTGCCGAGGCGGTGGGGTCCCACCCATCCTACAATGAGCAGTTCTTC,CSAEAVGSHPSYNEQFF
TRBD2,16,NA,TRBJ2-2,TRBV6-6,TGTGCCAGCAGTTCCATTGGGACTAGGGGCCCCGGGGAGCTGTTTTTT,CASSSIGTRGPGELFF
NA,14,NA,TRBJ1-6,TRBV7-9,TGTGCCAGCAGCTTCGGGGTAGACAATTCACCCCTCCACTTT,CASSFGVDNSPLHF
TRBD1,15,few,TRBJ1-2,TRBV28,TGTGCCAGCAGTCGGGGACAGGAAAAATACTATGGCTACACCTTC,CASSRGQEKYYGYTF
TRBD1,16,many,TRBJ1-4,TRBV6-6,TGTGCCAGCAGTTACCCTCTAGGGACAGGCGGGGCAAAACTGTTTTTT,CASSYPLGTGGAKLFF
TRBD2,16,few,TRBJ2-1,TRBV5-1,TGCGCCAGCAGCGCGGACCTAGCGGGCCGCTACAATGAGCAGTTCTTC,CASSADLAGRYNEQFF
NA,16,NA,TRBJ1-5,TRBV4-1,TGCGCCAGCAGCCAAGACCGGACTGGGGGCAATCAGCCCCAGCATTTT,CASSQDRTGGNQPQHF
NA,12,once,TRBJ1-2,TRBV25-1,TGTGCCAGCAGGCAGGGCCTTTATGGCTACACCTTC,CASRQGLYGYTF
NA,14,NA,TRBJ2-7,TRBV20-1,TGCAGTGCTAGAAGACTACTAAGCTCCTACGAGCAGTACTTC,CSARRLLSSYEQYF
NA,16,NA,TRBJ2-1,TRBV20-1,TGCAGTGCGCGGTTTCAGGGACGAGGGCCCTACAATGAGCAGTTCTTC,CSARFQGRGPYNEQFF
TRBD1,13,NA,TRBJ1-2,TRBV2,TGTGCCAGCACCATGACAGGGGTCGGTGGCTACACCTTC,CASTMTGVGGYTF
NA,14,few,TRBJ2-7,TRBV18,TGTGCCAGCTCAGGAGGAGTAGGGTCCTACGAGCAGTACTTC,CASSGGVGSYEQYF
NA,18,NA,TRBJ2-3,TRBV6-1,TGTGCCAGCAGCCTCAAAATCCGGCCGGGACCTACCACAAATACGCAGTATTTT,CASSLKIRPGPTTNTQYF
TRBD1,15,NA,TRBJ1-1,TRBV4-2,TGTGCCAGCAGCCAAGAAAGGGGGACAGGGGCCCGAGCTTTCTTT,CASSQERGTGARAFF
TRBD1,15,NA,TRBJ2-6,TRBV19,TGTGCCAGTAGTCTACAGGGGACTGGGGCCAACGTCCTGACTTTC,CASSLQGTGANVLTF
NA,15,NA,TRBJ1-6,TRBV5-4,TGTGCCAGCAGCCTCATAGACAGGATGAATTCACCCCTCCACTTT,CASSLIDRMNSPLHF
NA,17,NA,TRBJ1-5,TRBV12-3/TRBV12-4,TGTGCCAGCAGTTTATCCGCCGGGACGCAGGCCCCTCAGCCCCAGCATTTT,CASSLSAGTQAPQPQHF
TRBD2,15,NA,TRBJ2-3,TRBV10-3,TGTGCCATCAGGGGACTAGGAAATTCCACAGATACGCAGTATTTT,CAIRGLGNSTDTQYF
NA,13,NA,TRBJ2-7,TRBV7-2,TGTGCCAGCAGCTCCGGGACATACCACGAGCAGTACTTC,CASSSGTYHEQYF
NA,15,NA,TRBJ2-7,TRBV4-3,TGCGCCAGCAGCCAAGATCAAGGGTCCCAATACGAGCAGTACTTC,CASSQDQGSQYEQYF
TRBD2,16,once,TRBJ2-5,TRBV25-1,TGTGCCAGCAGTGAACCGACTAGCGGGATGGGGGAGACCCAGTACTTC,CASSEPTSGMGETQYF
NA,14,NA,TRBJ2-7,TRBV3-1,TGTGCCAGCAGCCAAAGGCGAGCCAGGAACGAGCAGTACTTC,CASSQRRARNEQYF
NA,13,NA,TRBJ2-7,TRBV7-6,TGTGCCAGCTGCTTAACCCCAGGGAAGGTACAGTACTTC,CASCLTPGKVQYF
NA,15,once,TRBJ2-7,TRBV4-2,TGTGCCAGCAGCCAAGCGGGCCAGAAAACCTACGAGCAGTACTTC,CASSQAGQKTYEQYF
TRBD1,14,NA,TRBJ2-5,TRBV29-1,TGCAGCGTTAAAGTGACAGGGGTACAAGAGACCCAGTACTTC,CSVKVTGVQETQYF
NA,19,NA,TRBJ1-5,TRBV27,TGTGCCAGCAGTCGCAGGTCGGGGTCTTTGGGGATTAGCAATCAGCCCCAGCATTTT,CASSRRSGSLGISNQPQHF
NA,14,few,TRBJ2-7,TRBV29-1,TGCAGCGTTGAACCTTCGGGACACCCCTACGAGCAGTACTTC,CSVEPSGHPYEQYF
NA,12,NA,TRBJ2-7,TRBV20-1,TGCAGTGCGCGCCCGGTGGTGCACGAGCAGTACTTC,CSARPVVHEQYF
NA,14,many,TRBJ1-4,TRBV6-6,TGTGCCAGCAGGAATGGGAGGGTAAATGAAAAACTGTTTTTT,CASRNGRVNEKLFF
NA,16,NA,TRBJ2-6,TRBV9,TGTGCCAGCAGCGTAGTGCAGGGAACTGGGGCCAACGTCCTGACTTTC,CASSVVQGTGANVLTF
NA,16,NA,TRBJ2-7,TRBV5-1,TGCGCCAGCAGCTTGGGTCCCATTACCAGCTCCTACGAGCAGTACTTC,CASSLGPITSSYEQYF
NA,13,few,TRBJ2-7,TRBV12-3/TRBV12-4,TGTGCCAGCAGGACGACAGCTACCTACGAGCAGTACTTC,CASRTTATYEQYF
NA,15,NA,TRBJ1-4,TRBV28,TGTGCCAGCAGTTTCGCCGAGGGGTTTGGTGAAAAACTGTTTTTT,CASSFAEGFGEKLFF
NA,15,few,TRBJ2-1,TRBV20-1,TGCAGTGCTCAGGTGGGGGGAGTCAGGCACAATGAGCAGTTCTTC,CSAQVGGVRHNEQFF
TRBD1,17,few,TRBJ2-5,TRBV25-1,TGTGCCAGCAGTGAATTTTTGGGGACAGGGGGCCAAGAGACCCAGTACTTC,CASSEFLGTGGQETQYF
TRBD2,15,NA,TRBJ2-1,TRBV5-1,TGCGCCAGCAGCTTGGCTAGCGGGACACCGGGTGAGCAGTTCTTC,CASSLASGTPGEQFF
TRBD1,13,NA,TRBJ1-5,TRBV29-1,TGCAGCGTACTTCCAGGGGGCGGTCAGCCCCAGCATTTT,CSVLPGGGQPQHF
NA,14,NA,TRBJ2-1,TRBV20-1,TGCAGTGCTATGGGGGGGGCCGGGTACAATGAGCAGTTCTTC,CSAMGGAGYNEQFF
NA,14,few,TRBJ1-1,TRBV7-2,TGTGCCAGCAGGGCTCGGGGGGCGAACACTGAAGCTTTCTTT,CASRARGANTEAFF
NA,14,many,TRBJ2-5,TRBV5-1,TGTGCCAGCAGTTTAGGGGGGAGTCAAGAGACCCAGTACTTC,CASSLGGSQETQYF
TRBD2,18,few,TRBJ2-3,TRBV4-3,TGCGCCAGCAGCCAAGATCCCCGACGGGGGGTGAACACAGATACGCAGTATTTT,CASSQDPRRGVNTDTQYF
NA,16,few,TRBJ2-1,TRBV27,TGTGCCAGCAGAAGGCGGGACTTAAGCTCCTACAATGAGCAGTTCTTC,CASRRRDLSSYNEQFF
NA,13,many,TRBJ2-7,TRBV6-5,TGTGCCAGCAGGAGGACAGCGACCTACGAGCAGTACTTC,CASRRTATYEQYF
TRBD2,15,once,TRBJ2-1,TRBV29-1,TGCAGCGTTCGGAAGACTAGCGGGGGAGTCAATGAGCAGTTCTTC,CSVRKTSGGVNEQFF
TRBD1,13,many,TRBJ2-7,TRBV5-1,TGCGCCAGCAGCTGGAGAACAGGGGTCGAGCAGTACTTC,CASSWRTGVEQYF
TRBD1,16,NA,TRBJ1-5,TRBV19,TGTGCCAGTAGTATTAATAGGGGGCGCGGCAATCAGCCCCAGCATTTT,CASSINRGRGNQPQHF
TRBD1,13,NA,TRBJ1-2,TRBV27,TGTGCCAGCAGTGTTGACAGGGCTCGGGACTACACCTTC,CASSVDRARDYTF
TRBD1,14,few,TRBJ2-5,TRBV5-5,TGTGCCAGCAGCTTCGGGACAGTACAAGAGACCCAGTACTTC,CASSFGTVQETQYF
TRBD2,12,many,TRBJ2-1,TRBV27,TGTGCCAGCACCGGGACTAAGAATGAGCAGTTCTTC,CASTGTKNEQFF